This TCR beta chain comes out of a study of response to subunit inactivated influenza vaccine. Study conclusions and caveats: It was the authors' suggestion that each seasonal influenza vaccination recruits few new T cells.

To note about this clonotype: Its antigen is currently unknown.

This CDR3 has 13 residues. Trimming took 9 bases from V and 3 from J, leaving 16 bases between them. Germline CDR1 and CDR2: SGHDT and YYEEEE. TCRdb independently ran MiXCR on the RT-PCR reads; one entry per CDR3 protein. The data show over 450,000 distinct CDR3 sequences, 10% to 15% seen once. The sample in question was PBMCs from blood, obtained 40 to 50 days after vaccination. The chain employs TRBV5-6 and TRBJ2-7; D gene unclear. This TCR was sampled from a man in his fifties who received an inactivated influenza vaccine. CDR3 coding DNA: TGTGCCATCGGCCCCGACCTCATCTACGAGCAGTACTTC. Protein sequence: CAIGPDLIYEQYF.